Each of the 12 T cell receptor beta chains below was sequenced from the same sample in a study of control samples from healthy donors and cancer patients. Measured with immunoSEQ multiplex PCR; TCRdb has only the in-frame clones, and not every one. Among 90,000 to 130,000 clones listed, around nine tenths were seen once. Material: PBMCs. These receptors came from a woman aged 60 to 75 with lung cancer.

The chain combines TRBV5-1 with TRBJ1-1; 7 nucleotides agree with TRBD1. Germline CDR1 is SGHRS and CDR2 is YFSETQ. The V segment lost 1 base and the J segment 0 bases; nucleotides outside the gene matches: 6. The CDR3 consists of 16 residues. The CDR3 DNA reads as TGCGCCAGCAGCTTGACAGGGGCCGGTATGAACACTGAAGCTTTCTTT. Its protein product is CASSLTGAGMNTEAFF.

The chain employs TRBV24-1 and TRBJ1-4; D ambiguous. Germline V lookup: CDR1 KGHDR, CDR2 SFDVKD. The CDR3 is made up of 15 amino acids. The V gene lost 2 bases and the J gene lost 8 bases, with 14 bases spanning the gap. CDR3 residues: CATSDSGASAEKLFF. In DNA form, the CDR3 reads TGTGCCACCAGTGATTCAGGCGCCTCAGCGGAAAAACTGTTTTTT.

The rearrangement uses TRBV5-1 and TRBJ2-1, with TRBD2 identical over 7 bases. The J segment lost 1 base and the V segment lost 7 bases, leaving 5 bases of the junction unmatched. Per germline, CDR1 SGHRS and CDR2 YFSETQ. The CDR3 sequence is 14 residues long. The CDR3 protein is CASWGGSSYNEQFF. CDR3 DNA sequence: TGCGCCAGCTGGGGGGGGAGTTCCTACAATGAGCAGTTCTTC.

This clone occurred once. The chain combines TRBV7-2 with TRBJ1-6, with D perhaps TRBD1 (5 bases). Trimming left V 4 bases short and J 7 bases short, with 20 bases between. In germline, CDR1 is SGHTA, CDR2 FQGNSA. This CDR3 has 17 amino acids. CDR3 residues: CASSSRLATVLNSPLHF. The CDR3 DNA reads TGTGCCAGCAGCTCCCGGTTGGCGACAGTTCTAAATTCACCCCTCCACTTT.

The rearrangement uses TRBV7-3 and TRBJ2-2; possibly TRBD1 for D (6 bases). The ends were cut back, 1 base at V and 4 bases at J, with 16 bases in the middle. In germline, CDR1 is SGHTA, CDR2 FQGTGA. The CDR3 loop spans 17 amino acids. CDR3: CASSLRGGPPGTGELFF. The DNA for the CDR3 is TGTGCCAGCAGCTTAAGAGGGGGACCCCCTGGCACCGGGGAGCTGTTTTTT.

The chain employs TRBV19 and TRBJ2-3; no firm D call. The V gene's germline CDR1 is LNHDA and CDR2 SQIVND (reference sequence). The CDR3 is 13 amino acids. V was pared by 5 bases and J by 4 bases, with 10 bases between. The CDR3 loop is CASSAPPADTQYF. Written as DNA, the CDR3 is TGTGCCAGTAGTGCCCCACCAGCAGATACGCAGTATTTT.

The genes are TRBV3-1 (or the pseudogene TRBV3-2) and TRBJ2-2, with D unresolved. The CDR3 is made up of 16 amino acids. V shed 4 bases and J shed 0 bases, with 12 bases lying between them. Germline V gene sequence: CDR1 LGHDT, CDR2 YNNKEL (reference sequence). CDR3 residues: CASSLESPSNTGELFF. CDR3 nucleotides: TGTGCCAGCAGCCTGGAGTCCCCTTCGAACACCGGGGAGCTGTTTTTT.

This clone has just one count. The CDR3 loop is CASSFVMGRRADTQYF. CDR3 DNA sequence: TGTGCCAGCAGTTTCGTGATGGGCAGGCGGGCAGATACGCAGTATTTT. The V gene is TRBV27, the J gene TRBJ2-3, with a tentative D call TRBD2 (5 bases). V was clipped by 3 bases and J by 4 bases, with 17 bases between them. Germline V gives CDR1 MNHEY, CDR2 SMNVEV (reference sequence). This CDR3 is 16 amino acids long.

The chain employs TRBV19 and TRBJ2-5, with D tentatively TRBD2 (6 bases). V lost 6 bases and J lost 4, with 15 bases in between. From germline, CDR1 is LNHDA and CDR2 SQIVND (reference sequence). The CDR3 loop spans 14 amino acids. CDR3 DNA sequence: TGTGCCAGTAGCACGGGACTCCTGGGAGAGACCCAGTACTTC. Protein product: CASSTGLLGETQYF.

This clone was found once. The chain recombines TRBV29-1 with TRBJ2-1, with TRBD2 as a possible D gene (8 bases). CDR3 size: 15 residues. Per the germline V gene, CDR1 is SQVTM and CDR2 is ANQGSEA. V was cut by 6 bases and J by 15 bases, with 30 bases left in between. For the CDR3, the DNA is TGCAGCGTCTCGACAGGGAAGGATCAGCGGGAGTCTCCGTTCTTC. Translating gives CSVSTGKDQRESPFF.

The V call is TRBV2, the J call TRBJ2-7; D unclear. Germline V CDR1 and CDR2: SNHLY, FYNNEI. The length of the CDR3 is 13 residues. V was clipped by 1 base and J by 4 bases, with 8 bases between them. The CDR3 coding sequence is TGTGCCAGCAGTGAAGAAATTCCATACGAGCAGTACTTC. Translating gives CASSEEIPYEQYF.

This clone was detected only a few times. This chain links TRBV5-1 with TRBJ2-3, with D perhaps matching TRBD2 (6 bases). Germline V gene data show CDR1 as SGHRS and CDR2 as YFSETQ. The CDR3 runs to 14 residues. V was clipped by 5 bases and J by 2 bases, with 12 bases between them. CDR3 bases: TGCGCCAGCAGTCGCGCGGGGTTCACAGATACGCAGTATTTT. Translation: CASSRAGFTDTQYF.